These 5 T cell receptor beta chains were sequenced from one sample in a study of identical twins. TCRdb re-called the 5' RACE reads with MiXCR, one entry per CDR3 protein. The sample carries about 200,000 distinct CDR3 sequences, 6.5% recorded once. The same sample was also studied in work on T cells expressing NK-cell markers.

The specimen was CD8+ T cells sorted from blood. All receptors derive from a woman under 30 in good health.

The chain couples TRBV7-9 to TRBJ1-5; D might be TRBD1 (5 bases). V lost 3 bases, J lost 10 bases, and 13 bases lay in between. Germline V gene sequence: CDR1 SEHNR, CDR2 FQNEAQ (reference sequence). The CDR3 has 13 amino acids. CDR3 sequence (DNA): TGTGCCAGCAGCTTCTGGGGCGAGGAACCCCAGCATTTT. Translation gives CASSFWGEEPQHF.

The J gene is TRBJ2-3, the V gene TRBV4-2; D assignment may be TRBD1 or TRBD2 (5 bases each). The CDR3 consists of 17 residues. Germline-derived CDR1 and CDR2 are LGHNA and YNFKEQ. Trimming pared 0 bases from V and 1 base from J, leaving 14 bases between. CDR3 DNA: TGTGCCAGCAGCCAAGATCGCTTGCGAGGGGGCACAGATACGCAGTATTTT. Translated: CASSQDRLRGGTDTQYF.

The chain uses TRBV6-5 and TRBJ2-3; possibly TRBD2 for D (7 bases). Germline V CDR1 and CDR2: MNHEY, SVGAGI. The CDR3 loop spans 12 amino acids. V gave up 2 bases and J gave up 9 bases, with 9 bases separating them. CDR3 sequence (DNA): TGTGCCAGCAGTTACGGGGGGGGCACGCAGTATTTT. It yields the protein CASSYGGGTQYF.

V is TRBV12-3 or TRBV12-4 and J is TRBJ2-1; D is possibly TRBD1 or TRBD2 (5 bases each). The CDR3 covers 18 residues. Trimming cost V 10 bases and J 0 bases, with 25 bases left between them. CDR3 amino acids: CAIRTPDGTESSYNEQFF. The CDR3 coding sequence is TGTGCCATCAGGACCCCAGACGGGACCGAGAGCTCCTACAATGAGCAGTTCTTC.

This clonotype has just a few counts. The V call is TRBV7-9, the J call TRBJ1-4; no clear D gene. Germline values: CDR1 SEHNR, CDR2 FQNEAQ (reference sequence). The length of the CDR3 is 14 residues. V dropped 5 bases and J dropped 7 bases, with 14 bases sitting between them. CDR3 DNA sequence: TGTGCCAGCAGCCCGGACCGCTCCTTTGAAAAACTGTTTTTT. This gives the protein CASSPDRSFEKLFF.